Below are 16 T cell receptor beta chains sequenced from a single sample in a study of T cell responses to AZD1222 COVID-19 vaccine. Sequencing used immunoSEQ multiplex PCR; TCRdb keeps in-frame clones, though not all of them. Counted here are 130,000 to 150,000 clones, 88% occurring once; the ten biggest clones make up around 16%. The source material was peripheral blood, sampled on day 0 of AZD1222 vaccination. The receptors here all came from an adult in good health.

In nucleotides, the CDR3 is TGTGCCAGCAGTTCGGCCAGCTCCTATAATTCACCCCTCCACTTT. This sequence encodes CASSSASSYNSPLHF. The genes are TRBV27 and TRBJ1-6; D gene unclear. Germline lookup yields CDR1 MNHEY and CDR2 SMNVEV (reference sequence). This CDR3 has 15 amino acids. V was pared by 4 bases and J by 0 bases, with 7 bases between.

The chain recombines TRBV12-3 or TRBV12-4 with TRBJ1-1, with D possibly TRBD1 on 6 matching bases. V shed 5 bases and J shed 0 bases, with 7 bases lying between them. The CDR3 has 13 residues. In DNA, the CDR3 is TGTGCCAGCAGTGGACAGTTGAACACTGAAGCTTTCTTT. Translated: CASSGQLNTEAFF.

The rearrangement links TRBV7-8 to TRBJ2-7, with D perhaps TRBD1 (7 bases). V was trimmed by 5 bases and J by 2 bases, leaving 19 bases between them. CDR1 is SGHVS and CDR2 is FQNEAQ in the germline V gene. This CDR3 has 16 residues. CDR3 amino acids: CASSPYGQGGTYEQYF. The CDR3 DNA is TGTGCCAGCAGCCCTTACGGGCAGGGGGGTACCTACGAGCAGTACTTC.

The chain employs TRBV19 and TRBJ2-2; D could derive from TRBD1 or TRBD2 (5 bases each). The CDR3 contains 15 residues. Germline values: CDR1 LNHDA, CDR2 SQIVND (reference sequence). With 5 bases removed from V and 3 bases from J, the gap between germline ends came to 13 bases. Here the CDR3 reads CASSPPGRDTGELFF. The CDR3 DNA sequence: TGTGCCAGTAGTCCCCCGGGGCGGGACACCGGGGAGCTGTTTTTT.

A few counts support this clone. V is TRBV19 and J is TRBJ1-1, with 8 bases lining up with TRBD1. CDR1 and CDR2 from the germline V gene are LNHDA and SQIVND (reference sequence). Trimming took 10 bases from V and 0 from J; bases not matched to a gene: 10. The CDR3 is 15 residues long. CDR3 sequence: CATGSGGALNTEAFF. CDR3 DNA sequence: TGTGCCACGGGGTCAGGGGGCGCGTTGAACACTGAAGCTTTCTTT.

V usage is TRBV5-4 and J usage is TRBJ1-1; D ambiguous. Germline V gives CDR1 SGHNT, CDR2 YYREEE (reference sequence). V dropped 4 bases and J dropped 1 base, with 11 bases sitting between them. This CDR3 has 14 amino acids. The CDR3 DNA is TGTGCCAGCAGCCCAAACCTTGGGAACACTGAAGCTTTCTTT. This translates into CASSPNLGNTEAFF.

The chain has TRBV9 and TRBJ2-2; a weak D match, TRBD2 (6 bases). The CDR3 is made up of 16 amino acids. Germline CDR1 and CDR2: SGDLS and YYNGEE. V gave up 4 bases and J gave up 5 bases, with 18 bases separating them. The CDR3 protein is CASSRGAGPGTGELFF. In DNA form, the CDR3 reads TGTGCCAGCAGCCGGGGCGCGGGGCCGGGGACCGGGGAGCTGTTTTTT.

The V call is TRBV12-3 or TRBV12-4, the J call TRBJ1-2; unclear D gene. Deletions cut 7 bases from V and 4 bases from J, with 13 bases between. This CDR3 is 13 amino acids long. CDR3 nucleotides: TGTGCCAGCATTGACCGTATGCCCTATGGCTACACCTTC. This sequence encodes CASIDRMPYGYTF.

The J gene is TRBJ1-6, the V gene TRBV27; D uncertain. V shed 6 bases and J shed 11 bases, with 20 bases lying between them. Germline V gene data show CDR1 as MNHEY and CDR2 as SMNVEV (reference sequence). This CDR3 has 15 residues. CDR3 nucleotides: TGTGCCAGCAGACCCACACATTGGACGGACCCACCCCTCCACTTT. Amino acid sequence: CASRPTHWTDPPLHF.

The CDR3 DNA reads as TGTGCCAGCAGCCAAGTAGCAAGGGGACAGGGACCGAGTACCTACGAGCAGTACTTC. This codes for CASSQVARGQGPSTYEQYF. This chain joins TRBV3-1 (or the pseudogene TRBV3-2) and TRBJ2-7; 9 bases map to TRBD1. The germline CDR1 and CDR2 sequences are LGHDT and YNNKEL (reference sequence). The CDR3 is 19 residues long. V trimming: 1 base; J trimming: 2 bases; junction bases outside the gene matches: 15.

This chain links TRBV9 with TRBJ1-1; 7 bases match TRBD1. The germline V gene has CDR1 SGDLS and CDR2 YYNGEE. The CDR3 covers 14 residues. V lost 2 bases and J lost 5; bases outside the gene matches: 6. CDR3 DNA sequence: TGTGCCAGCAGCGTCCATACAGGGGAAACTGAAGCTTTCTTT. Residues: CASSVHTGETEAFF.

A word on this clone: At the DNA level, this CDR3 is encoded by other sequences in the same sample as well. V and J are TRBV4-2 and TRBJ1-2, with D hard to call. Per the germline V gene, CDR1 is LGHNA and CDR2 is YNFKEQ. Trimming removed 0 bases from V and 8 bases from J, with 7 bases in between. This CDR3 is built from 12 residues. The chain's CDR3 is CASSQDSVGYTF. In nucleotides, the CDR3 is TGTGCCAGCAGCCAAGATAGCGTCGGCTACACCTTC.

The chain couples TRBV19 to TRBJ1-2; no firm D call. Trimming removed 0 bases from V and 4 bases from J, with 6 bases in between. Germline V gives CDR1 LNHDA, CDR2 SQIVND (reference sequence). The CDR3 totals 13 residues. CDR3 nucleotides: TGTGCCAGTAGTATAGATCGTGGCTATGGCTACACCTTC. Protein: CASSIDRGYGYTF.

This rearrangement joins TRBV20-1 to TRBJ1-2; weak D call: TRBD1 (6 bases). The CDR3 sequence is 14 residues long. Trimming left V 3 bases short and J 5 bases short, with 16 bases between. Germline-derived CDR1 and CDR2 are DFQATT and SNEGSKA (reference sequence). CDR3 in amino acids: CSASGGVPPYGYTF. Written as DNA, the CDR3 is TGCAGTGCTAGTGGGGGCGTCCCCCCTTATGGCTACACCTTC.

The CDR3 DNA reads TGTGCCAGCATTCCTAAGTGGGTCGGTGTTGAGTATCGGTCTGGAAACACCATATATTTT. It translates to CASIPKWVGVEYRSGNTIYF. The rearrangement joins TRBV28 to TRBJ1-3; no firm D call. The CDR3 is 20 residues long. Germline loops: CDR1 MDHEN, CDR2 SYDVKM. Trimming took 7 bases from V and 1 from J, leaving 29 bases between them.

The chain links TRBV27 to TRBJ1-5; no firm D call. This CDR3 region has 16 residues. V gave up 6 bases and J gave up 0 bases, with 15 bases separating them. Germline CDR1 MNHEY, CDR2 SMNVEV (reference sequence). The DNA of the CDR3 is TGTGCCAGCAGGCCCAGAGGACCCAATAGCAATCAGCCCCAGCATTTT. Amino acid sequence: CASRPRGPNSNQPQHF.